These T cell receptor beta chains were read from a single sample in a study of CD8+ T cells in alopecia areata. Some clones are missing from TCRdb's copy, which holds only in-frame ones; the method was immunoSEQ multiplex PCR. The data contain about 180,000 clones, about 55% of them singletons. This specimen consisted of CD8+ T cells sorted from blood, obtained at week 24, from a patient treated with tofacitinib. The receptors were gathered from a human donor with alopecia areata. Both conserved end residues are part of each CDR3. D genes are given only for firm matches. Size tells how often a clone was seen (once, few, many) or the class of an expanded clone, and some rows leave it out.

>TRBV11-3|few|TRBD1|TRBJ2-6
CASSFGRGHGGANVLTF
TGTGCCAGCAGCTTCGGCAGGGGGCACGGTGGGGCCAACGTCCTGACTTTC
>TRBV10-3|.|.|TRBJ2-2
CAISASANTGELFF
TGTGCCATCAGTGCCTCAGCGAACACCGGGGAGCTGTTTTTT
>TRBV7-2|.|.|TRBJ2-5
CASSLWRQETQYF
TGTGCCAGCAGCTTATGGCGACAAGAGACCCAGTACTTC
>TRBV5-6|few|.|TRBJ2-7
CASSQSGRTRDEQYF
TGTGCCAGCAGCCAATCGGGACGGACCAGAGACGAGCAGTACTTC
>TRBV27|few|.|TRBJ1-1
CASSLGQAMNTEAFF
TGTGCCAGCAGTCTCGGACAAGCAATGAACACTGAAGCTTTCTTT
>TRBV13|few|TRBD1|TRBJ2-7
CASSLGRTGERLEQYF
TGTGCCAGCAGCTTAGGCCGCACAGGGGAAAGGCTCGAGCAGTACTTC
>TRBV5-6|.|.|TRBJ1-2
CASTPLTTGPYGYTF
TGTGCCAGCACCCCCTTAACGACTGGACCGTATGGCTACACCTTC
>TRBV29-1|.|.|TRBJ1-1
CSVVLENTEAFF
TGCAGCGTTGTGTTAGAAAACACTGAAGCTTTCTTT
>TRBV23-1|few|TRBD1|TRBJ1-2
CASSLHRDREGGDGYTF
TGCGCCAGCAGTCTTCACCGGGACAGGGAAGGGGGTGATGGCTACACCTTC
>TRBV4-3|once|.|TRBJ1-1
CASSIYGDTEAFF
TGCGCCAGCAGCATATACGGGGACACTGAAGCTTTCTTT
>TRBV5-4|.|.|TRBJ1-1
CASSRPEVNAEAFF
TGTGCCAGCAGCAGGCCCGAGGTAAACGCTGAAGCTTTCTTT
>TRBV7-6|.|.|TRBJ2-5
CASSKTSSAETQYF
TGTGCCAGCAGCAAGACTAGTTCGGCTGAGACCCAGTACTTC
>TRBV5-5|few|.|TRBJ2-1
CASIGQYNEQFF
TGTGCCAGCATAGGACAGTACAATGAGCAGTTCTTC
>TRBV11-2|.|.|TRBJ2-1
CASSLDQLNEQFF
TGTGCCAGCAGCTTAGACCAGCTTAATGAGCAGTTCTTC
>TRBV11-1|few|.|TRBJ2-7
CALLGPGHEQYF
TGTGCCCTCCTTGGCCCTGGCCACGAGCAGTACTTC
>TRBV4-1|.|.|TRBJ2-1
CASSQFLQNEQFF
TGCGCCAGCAGCCAATTTCTGCAGAATGAGCAGTTCTTC
>TRBV29-1|.|TRBD2|TRBJ2-1
CSVEASGDSYNEQFF
TGCAGCGTTGAGGCTAGCGGGGACTCCTACAATGAGCAGTTCTTC
>TRBV5-6|.|.|TRBJ2-3
CASSSPSVRGAEEDTQYF
TGTGCCAGCAGCTCGCCAAGTGTGCGAGGGGCGGAGGAAGATACGCAGTATTTT
>TRBV10-1|.|.|TRBJ2-7
CASSDGALALREQYF
TGCGCCAGCAGTGACGGAGCACTGGCCTTGAGGGAGCAGTACTTC
>TRBV29-1|.|.|TRBJ1-1
CSVESNTEAFF
TGCAGCGTTGAGTCTAACACTGAAGCTTTCTTT
>TRBV4-3|.|TRBD2|TRBJ2-1
CASSQEGGGAYNEQFF
TGCGCCAGCAGCCAAGAGGGCGGGGGGGCGTACAATGAGCAGTTCTTC
>TRBV27|.|.|TRBJ2-1
CASSFQGKSEQFF
TGTGCCAGCAGTTTCCAGGGTAAGAGTGAGCAGTTCTTC
>TRBV27|.|.|TRBJ2-7
CASSQSGEQYF
TGTGCCAGCAGCCAATCAGGGGAGCAGTACTTC
>TRBV5-1|few|.|TRBJ2-7
CASSPGPIYEQYF
TGCGCCAGCAGCCCCGGACCGATCTACGAGCAGTACTTC
>TRBV14|few|.|TRBJ2-4
CASSQGLQVKNIQYF
TGTGCCAGCAGCCAAGGTCTCCAAGTCAAAAACATTCAGTACTTC
>TRBV9|few|.|TRBJ2-7
CASSVGGDLATYEQYF
TGTGCCAGCAGCGTAGGGGGGGACTTAGCGACCTACGAGCAGTACTTC
>TRBV2|.|.|TRBJ1-1
CASEPSGGRRPGDTEAFF
TGTGCCAGCGAACCCTCCGGTGGGAGAAGACCGGGGGACACTGAAGCTTTCTTT
>TRBV6-4|.|.|TRBJ1-2
CASSPRRLLGGYTF
TGTGCCAGCAGTCCCCGTAGACTTCTAGGTGGCTACACCTTC
>TRBV4-3|.|.|TRBJ1-1
CASSQEAGFTTEAFF
TGCGCCAGCAGCCAAGAGGCCGGGTTCACCACTGAAGCTTTCTTT
>TRBV19|few|.|TRBJ1-1
CASTDSHTEAFF
TGTGCCAGTACCGACAGTCACACTGAAGCTTTCTTT
>TRBV7-6|.|.|TRBJ2-5
CASSLYSQETQYF
TGTGCCAGCAGCTTATACAGTCAAGAGACCCAGTACTTC
>TRBV29-1|.|.|TRBJ2-3
CSVEATIRTDTQYF
TGCAGCGTTGAAGCTACGATCCGCACAGATACGCAGTATTTT
>TRBV29-1|.|.|TRBJ1-2
CSVPSEEGHGYTF
TGCAGCGTTCCCTCCGAGGAGGGCCATGGCTACACCTTC
>TRBV20-1|few|.|TRBJ2-1
CSASAAGEQFF
TGCAGTGCTAGCGCTGCAGGCGAGCAGTTCTTC
>TRBV5-1|.|.|TRBJ2-6
CASSRVPGANVLTF
TGCGCCAGCAGCAGGGTTCCCGGGGCCAACGTCCTGACTTTC
>TRBV4-3|.|.|TRBJ2-3
CASSQDLGGADTQYF
TGCGCCAGCAGCCAAGATTTGGGGGGCGCAGATACGCAGTATTTT
>TRBV30|few|.|TRBJ2-7
CAWSMGGMDEQYF
TGTGCCTGGAGTATGGGGGGCATGGACGAGCAGTACTTC
>TRBV5-1|few|.|TRBJ2-1
CASSTNGNEQFF
TGCGCCAGCAGCACGAATGGTAATGAGCAGTTCTTC
>TRBV7-2|.|TRBD2|TRBJ2-7
CASSQILAGGHEQYF
TGTGCCAGCAGCCAGATACTAGCGGGGGGCCACGAGCAGTACTTC
>TRBV4-1|.|.|TRBJ2-1
CASSPGFSFNEQFF
TGCGCCAGCAGCCCGGGGTTTTCATTCAATGAGCAGTTCTTC
>TRBV27|.|.|TRBJ2-6
CASSFYAGSGANVLTF
TGTGCCAGCAGTTTCTATGCCGGCTCTGGGGCCAACGTCCTGACTTTC
>TRBV29-1|few|.|TRBJ1-1
CSGWGYTNTEAFF
TGCAGCGGGTGGGGGTACACGAACACTGAAGCTTTCTTT
>TRBV5-6|few|.|TRBJ2-7
CASSPQGYYEQYF
TGTGCCAGCAGCCCACAGGGATACTACGAGCAGTACTTC
>TRBV27|few|.|TRBJ1-5
CASRQLHSNQPQHF
TGTGCCAGCAGGCAGCTTCATAGCAATCAGCCCCAGCATTTT
>TRBV29-1|.|.|TRBJ1-2
CSANGQGGSNYGYTF
TGCAGCGCTAATGGGCAGGGTGGATCTAACTATGGCTACACCTTC
>TRBV27|.|.|TRBJ2-6
CASSFGLGANVLTF
TGTGCCAGCAGTTTCGGCTTAGGGGCCAACGTCCTGACTTTC
>TRBV12-5|.|TRBD2|TRBJ2-3
CASGLGLAGGGDTQYF
TGTGCTAGTGGTTTGGGTCTAGCGGGGGGTGGAGATACGCAGTATTTT
>TRBV7-9|.|TRBD2|TRBJ2-7
CASSLIGVTSGGNYEQYF
TGTGCCAGCAGCTTAATCGGGGTCACCAGCGGGGGGAACTACGAGCAGTACTTC
>TRBV27|.|.|TRBJ1-5
CASSLSRSQPQHF
TGTGCCAGCAGTTTATCGAGGAGCCAGCCCCAGCATTTT
>TRBV7-9|.|.|TRBJ1-1
CASSPPGGGDTEAFF
TGTGCCAGCAGCCCGCCTGGCGGGGGGGACACTGAAGCTTTCTTT
>TRBV27|.|TRBD2|TRBJ2-2
CASMGGAGELFF
TGTGCCAGCATGGGGGGGGCCGGGGAGCTGTTTTTT
>TRBV9|.|TRBD1|TRBJ1-6
CASSVGQGAGSPLHF
TGTGCCAGCAGCGTCGGACAGGGGGCGGGCTCACCCCTCCACTTT
>TRBV5-1|.|.|TRBJ2-5
CASSLNSQETQYF
TGCGCCAGCAGCTTGAATAGCCAAGAGACCCAGTACTTC
>TRBV14|once|.|TRBJ1-1
CASSQGRVGTEAFF
TGTGCCAGCAGCCAAGGCAGGGTAGGCACTGAAGCTTTCTTT
>TRBV6-1|many|.|TRBJ1-1
CASGGGLGTEAFF
TGTGCCTCGGGCGGGGGGCTCGGCACTGAAGCTTTCTTT